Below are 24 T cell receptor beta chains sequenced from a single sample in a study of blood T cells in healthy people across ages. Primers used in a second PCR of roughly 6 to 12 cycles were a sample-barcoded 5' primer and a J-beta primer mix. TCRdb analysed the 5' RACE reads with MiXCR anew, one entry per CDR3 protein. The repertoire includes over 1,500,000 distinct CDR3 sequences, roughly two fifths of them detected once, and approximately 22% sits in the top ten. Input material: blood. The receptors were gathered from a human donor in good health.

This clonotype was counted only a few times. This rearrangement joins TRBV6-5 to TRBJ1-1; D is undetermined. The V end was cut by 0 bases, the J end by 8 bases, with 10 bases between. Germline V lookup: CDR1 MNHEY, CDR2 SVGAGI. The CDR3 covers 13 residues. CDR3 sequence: CASSYSEGLEAFF. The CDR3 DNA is TGTGCCAGCAGTTACTCTGAGGGCCTCGAAGCTTTCTTT.

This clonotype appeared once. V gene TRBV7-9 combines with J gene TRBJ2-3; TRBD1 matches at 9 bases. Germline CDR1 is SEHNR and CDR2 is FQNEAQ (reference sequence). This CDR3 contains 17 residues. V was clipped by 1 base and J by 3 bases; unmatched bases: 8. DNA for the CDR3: TGTGCCAGCAGCTTAGGGGTCAACAGGGGGCTTACAGATACGCAGTATTTT. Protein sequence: CASSLGVNRGLTDTQYF.

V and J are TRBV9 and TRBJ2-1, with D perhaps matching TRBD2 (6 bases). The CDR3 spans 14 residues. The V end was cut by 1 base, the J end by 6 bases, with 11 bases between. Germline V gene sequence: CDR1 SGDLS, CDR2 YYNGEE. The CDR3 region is CASSVRTNLNEQFF. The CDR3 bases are TGTGCCAGCAGCGTACGGACTAACCTCAATGAGCAGTTCTTC.

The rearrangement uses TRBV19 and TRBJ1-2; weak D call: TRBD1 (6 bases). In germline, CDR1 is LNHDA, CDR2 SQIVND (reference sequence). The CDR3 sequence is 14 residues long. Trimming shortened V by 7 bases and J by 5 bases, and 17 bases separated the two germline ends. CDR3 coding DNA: TGTGCCAGTAACCCGGCAGGGGCTCGGTATGGCTACACCTTC. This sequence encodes CASNPAGARYGYTF.

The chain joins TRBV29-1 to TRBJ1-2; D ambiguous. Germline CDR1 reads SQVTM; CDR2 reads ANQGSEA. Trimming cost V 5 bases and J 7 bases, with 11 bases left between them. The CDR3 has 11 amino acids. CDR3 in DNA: TGCAGCGTTCCCCTTGCAGGTGGCTACACCTTC. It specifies CSVPLAGGYTF.

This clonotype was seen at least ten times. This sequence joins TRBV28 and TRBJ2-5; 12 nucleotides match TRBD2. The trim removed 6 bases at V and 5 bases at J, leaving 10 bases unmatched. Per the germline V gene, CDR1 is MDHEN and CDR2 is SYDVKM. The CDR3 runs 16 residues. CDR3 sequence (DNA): TGTGCCAGCAGAGCCTTGACTAGCGGGGGATTGGAGACCCAGTACTTC. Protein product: CASRALTSGGLETQYF.

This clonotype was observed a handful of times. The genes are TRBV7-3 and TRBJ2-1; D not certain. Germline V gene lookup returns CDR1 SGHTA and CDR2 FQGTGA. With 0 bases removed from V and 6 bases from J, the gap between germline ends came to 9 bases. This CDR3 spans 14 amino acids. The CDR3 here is CASSLTTSTNEQFF. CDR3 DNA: TGTGCCAGCAGCTTAACGACTTCCACCAATGAGCAGTTCTTC.

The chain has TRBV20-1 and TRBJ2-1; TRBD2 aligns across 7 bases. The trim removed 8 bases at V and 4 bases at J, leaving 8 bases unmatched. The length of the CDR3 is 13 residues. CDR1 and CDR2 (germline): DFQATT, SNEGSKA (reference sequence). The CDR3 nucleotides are TGCAGTCCCCGCGGGGGAGGGTACAATGAGCAGTTCTTC. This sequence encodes CSPRGGGYNEQFF.

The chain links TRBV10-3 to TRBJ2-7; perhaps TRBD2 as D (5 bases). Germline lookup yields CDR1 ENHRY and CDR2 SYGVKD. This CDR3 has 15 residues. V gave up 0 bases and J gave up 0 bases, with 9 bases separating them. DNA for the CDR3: TGTGCCATCAGTGAGTCGGCGGGTACCTCCTACGAGCAGTACTTC. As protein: CAISESAGTSYEQYF.

CDR3 DNA: TGCGCCAGCAGCTTTTTCTTAGCGGGGGGATTAAACAATGAGCAGTTCTTC. Amino acids: CASSFFLAGGLNNEQFF. This chain links TRBV5-1 with TRBJ2-1; 10 bases line up with TRBD2. Germline V lookup: CDR1 SGHRS, CDR2 YFSETQ. The CDR3 length is 17 residues. Losses at the gene ends were 2 bases for V and 5 bases for J; bases not matched to a gene: 10.

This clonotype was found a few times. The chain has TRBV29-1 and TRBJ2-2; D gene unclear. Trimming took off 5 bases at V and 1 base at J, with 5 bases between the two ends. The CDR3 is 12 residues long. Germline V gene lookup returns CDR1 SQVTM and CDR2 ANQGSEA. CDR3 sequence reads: CSVKRNTGELFF. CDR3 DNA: TGCAGCGTTAAAAGGAACACCGGGGAGCTGTTTTTT.

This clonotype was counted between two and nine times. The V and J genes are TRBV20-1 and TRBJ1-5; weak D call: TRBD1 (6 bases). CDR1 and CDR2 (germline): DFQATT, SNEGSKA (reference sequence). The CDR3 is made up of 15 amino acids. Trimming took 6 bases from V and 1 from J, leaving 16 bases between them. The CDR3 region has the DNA TGCAGTGCCAACTACAGGGCTATCAGCAATCAGCCCCAGCATTTT. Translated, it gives CSANYRAISNQPQHF.

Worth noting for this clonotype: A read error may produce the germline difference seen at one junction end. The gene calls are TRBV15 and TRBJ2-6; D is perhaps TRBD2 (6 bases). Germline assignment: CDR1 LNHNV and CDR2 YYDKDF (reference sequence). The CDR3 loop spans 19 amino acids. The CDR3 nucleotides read TGTGCCACCAGCGGAGATAATGCGGGACGACACTCTGGGGCCAACGTCCTGACTTTC. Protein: CATSGDNAGRHSGANVLTF.

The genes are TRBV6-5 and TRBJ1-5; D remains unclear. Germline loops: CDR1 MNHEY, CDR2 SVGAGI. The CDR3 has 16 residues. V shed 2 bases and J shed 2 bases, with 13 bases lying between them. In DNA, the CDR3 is TGTGCCAGCAGTTACAAGGGCCCCCGGGGCAATCAGCCCCAGCATTTT. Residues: CASSYKGPRGNQPQHF.

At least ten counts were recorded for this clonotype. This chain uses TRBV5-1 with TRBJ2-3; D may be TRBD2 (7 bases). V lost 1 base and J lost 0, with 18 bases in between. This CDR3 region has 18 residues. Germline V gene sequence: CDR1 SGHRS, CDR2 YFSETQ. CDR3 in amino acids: CASSLPAGRDTSTDTQYF. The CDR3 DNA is TGCGCCAGCAGCTTGCCAGCGGGGCGGGACACGAGCACAGATACGCAGTATTTT.

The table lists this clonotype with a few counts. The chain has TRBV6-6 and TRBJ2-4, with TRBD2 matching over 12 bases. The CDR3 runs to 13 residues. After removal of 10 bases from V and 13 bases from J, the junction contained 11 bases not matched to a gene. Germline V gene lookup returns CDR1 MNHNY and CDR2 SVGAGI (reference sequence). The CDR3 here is CATGLAGFIEQYF. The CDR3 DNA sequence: TGTGCCACCGGACTAGCGGGGTTTATAGAGCAGTACTTC.

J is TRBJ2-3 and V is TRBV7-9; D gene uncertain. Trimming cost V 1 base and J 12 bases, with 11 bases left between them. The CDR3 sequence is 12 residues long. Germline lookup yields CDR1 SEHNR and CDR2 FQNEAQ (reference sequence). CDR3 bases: TGTGCCAGCAGCTTAGAGGGAAGAGGCCAGTATTTT. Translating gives CASSLEGRGQYF.

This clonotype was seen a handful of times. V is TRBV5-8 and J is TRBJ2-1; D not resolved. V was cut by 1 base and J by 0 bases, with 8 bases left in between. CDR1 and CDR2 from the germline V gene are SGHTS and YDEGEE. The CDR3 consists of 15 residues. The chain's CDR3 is CASSLQSGSYNEQFF. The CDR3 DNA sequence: TGTGCCAGCAGCTTGCAGTCTGGCTCCTACAATGAGCAGTTCTTC.

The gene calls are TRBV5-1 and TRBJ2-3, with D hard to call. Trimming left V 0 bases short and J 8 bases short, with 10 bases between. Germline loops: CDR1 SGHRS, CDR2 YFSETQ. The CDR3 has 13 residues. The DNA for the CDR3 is TGCGCCAGCAGCTTGGGGGCCTACAGTACGCAGTATTTT. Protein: CASSLGAYSTQYF.

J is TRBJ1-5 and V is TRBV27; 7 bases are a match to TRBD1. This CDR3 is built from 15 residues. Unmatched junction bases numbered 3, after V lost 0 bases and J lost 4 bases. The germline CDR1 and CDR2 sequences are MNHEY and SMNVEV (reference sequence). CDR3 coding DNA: TGTGCCAGCAGTTTATCGACAGGGTGGAATCAGCCCCAGCATTTT. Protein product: CASSLSTGWNQPQHF.

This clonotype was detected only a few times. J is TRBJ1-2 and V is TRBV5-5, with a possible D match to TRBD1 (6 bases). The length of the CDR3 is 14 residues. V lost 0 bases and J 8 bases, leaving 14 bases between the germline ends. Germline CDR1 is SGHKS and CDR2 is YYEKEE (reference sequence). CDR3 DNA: TGTGCCAGCAGCTTGGTTACAGGGCTTTCCGGCTACACCTTC. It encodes CASSLVTGLSGYTF.

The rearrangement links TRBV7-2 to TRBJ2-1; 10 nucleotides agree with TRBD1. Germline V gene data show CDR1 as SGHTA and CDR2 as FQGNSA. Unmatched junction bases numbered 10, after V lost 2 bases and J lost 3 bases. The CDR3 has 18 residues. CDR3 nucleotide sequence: TGTGCCAGCAGCTTAACCCGGGACAGGGGTCGCCTCTACAATGAGCAGTTCTTC. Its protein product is CASSLTRDRGRLYNEQFF. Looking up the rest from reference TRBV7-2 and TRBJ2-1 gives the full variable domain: GAGVSQSPSNKVTEKGKDVELRCDPISGHTALYWYRQSLGQGLEFLIYFQGNSAPDKSGLPSDRFSAERTGGSVSTLTIQRTQQEDSAVYLCASSLTRDRGRLYNEQFFGPGTRLTVL.

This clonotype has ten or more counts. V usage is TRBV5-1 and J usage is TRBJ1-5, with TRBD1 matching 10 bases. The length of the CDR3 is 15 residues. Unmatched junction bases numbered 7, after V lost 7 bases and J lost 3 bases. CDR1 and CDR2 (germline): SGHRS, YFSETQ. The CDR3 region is CASRPGTGANQPQHF. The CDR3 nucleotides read TGCGCCAGCCGTCCCGGGACAGGGGCCAATCAGCCCCAGCATTTT.

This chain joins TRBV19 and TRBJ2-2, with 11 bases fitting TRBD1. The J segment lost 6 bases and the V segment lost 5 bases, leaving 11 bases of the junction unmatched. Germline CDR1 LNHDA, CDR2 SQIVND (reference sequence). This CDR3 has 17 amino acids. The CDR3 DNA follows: TGTGCCAGTAGTTTGGGACAGGGGGATTACAGTCCCGGGGAGCTGTTTTTT. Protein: CASSLGQGDYSPGELFF.